This T cell receptor (beta chain) originates from a study of CD8+ T cells in alopecia areata. The study's findings and limits: Clarity of TCR sharing across patients fell short of that in mice, possibly HLA-related.

Isolated RNA was reverse transcribed into cDNA used as the sequencing template. TCRdb keeps only in-frame clones here, not all; method: immunoSEQ multiplex PCR. This table holds around 160,000 clones, roughly 44% found once. Germline V lookup: CDR1 SQVTM, CDR2 ANQGSEA. Trimming cost V 4 bases and J 0 bases, with 5 bases left between them. This CDR3 is 12 amino acids long. About this clone: Its specificity is not known.

The specimen sequenced was CD4+ T cells sorted from blood. This clonotype was obtained from a human donor with alopecia areata. V and J are TRBV29-1 and TRBJ2-3; D not certain. CDR3 DNA: TGCAGCGTTGTCACTAGCACAGATACGCAGTATTTT. Its translation is CSVVTSTDTQYF.